Each of the 22 T cell receptor beta chains below was sequenced from the same sample in a study of shared clonotypes between healthy human individuals. The method was immunoSEQ multiplex PCR; TCRdb's version includes in-frame clones alone and lacks a portion of them. In the table there are around 2,000,000 clones, just over 90% of which are singletons. Naive-designated CD8 cells lacked CD45RO, were positively enriched for CCR7, and omitted terminally differentiated effector memory CD45RA+ cells. The specimen sequenced was naive CD8+ T cells from PBMCs. These receptors were collected from a young man in good health. Some clones in this sample may be carry-over from other donors' samples.

DNA for the CDR3: TGTGCCAGCAAGTTAGGGACTGAAGCTTTCTTT. Protein product: CASKLGTEAFF. The chain employs TRBV6-1 and TRBJ1-1; D is uncertain. Looked up from germline, CDR1 is MNHNS and CDR2 is SASEGT. The length of the CDR3 is 11 residues. V lost 7 bases to trimming and J lost 5 bases, with 8 bases between them.

This clone came up a few times. This sample also contains other DNA sequences that code for the same CDR3. The V and J genes are TRBV4-2 and TRBJ1-1; D gene unclear. V lost 0 bases to trimming and J lost 1 base, with 6 bases between them. The V gene's germline CDR1 is LGHNA and CDR2 YNFKEQ. The CDR3 has 14 residues. CDR3 nucleotides: TGTGCCAGCAGCCAAGATTGGGGGAACACTGAAGCTTTCTTT. Its translation is CASSQDWGNTEAFF.

As DNA, the CDR3 is TGTGCCAGCAGCTTTCCGCAGCCGCGGGATACTGAAGCTTTCTTT. Translation: CASSFPQPRDTEAFF. V and J are TRBV7-9 and TRBJ1-1; D gene ambiguous. Germline CDR1 reads SEHNR; CDR2 reads FQNEAQ (reference sequence). The CDR3 sequence is 15 residues long. V gave up 3 bases and J gave up 5 bases, with 16 bases separating them.

This chain joins TRBV27 and TRBJ2-2; D remains ambiguous. Germline CDR1 is MNHEY and CDR2 is SMNVEV (reference sequence). The ends were cut back, 5 bases at V and 1 base at J, with 8 bases in the middle. The CDR3 extends over 14 amino acids. The CDR3 DNA follows: TGTGCCAGCAGTCCCGTCCAGAACACCGGGGAGCTGTTTTTT. It yields the protein CASSPVQNTGELFF.

V is TRBV7-2 and J is TRBJ2-7; D call uncertain. V was trimmed by 3 bases and J by 0 bases, leaving 9 bases between them. Germline-derived CDR1 and CDR2 are SGHTA and FQGNSA. The CDR3 loop spans 14 amino acids. The CDR3 DNA sequence: TGTGCCAGCAGCTTTGGCCGGTCCTCCTACGAGCAGTACTTC. Its protein is CASSFGRSSYEQYF.

The rearrangement links TRBV5-6 to TRBJ2-7; no clear D gene. The CDR3 spans 12 residues. Trimming took 4 bases from V and 3 from J, leaving 8 bases between them. CDR1 is SGHDT, CDR2 YYEEEE, per germline. CDR3 DNA sequence: TGTGCCAGCAGCGCGTCAGGCTACGAGCAGTACTTC. As protein: CASSASGYEQYF.

The CDR3 here is CASSPGTGGLPQHF. CDR3 coding DNA: TGTGCCAGCAGCCCGGGGACAGGGGGCCTGCCCCAGCATTTT. The chain combines TRBV5-6 with TRBJ1-5; 12 nucleotides align to TRBD1. The CDR3 covers 14 residues. The ends lost 4 bases at V and 9 bases at J; junction bases unmatched: 5. CDR1 is SGHDT and CDR2 is YYEEEE in the germline V gene.

For the CDR3, the DNA is TGTGCCAGCAGCCCCTTTGGAGGAAGCTCCTACAATGAGCAGTTCTTC. It yields the protein CASSPFGGSSYNEQFF. The chain links TRBV13 to TRBJ2-1, with D perhaps matching TRBD2 (5 bases). Trimming took off 5 bases at V and 0 bases at J, with 14 bases between the two ends. Germline V lookup: CDR1 PRHDT, CDR2 FYEKMQ (reference sequence). This CDR3 is 16 amino acids long. The whole variable domain, remainder taken from reference TRBV13 and TRBJ2-1, is AAGVIQSPRHLIKEKRETATLKCYPIPRHDTVYWYQQGPGQDPQFLISFYEKMQSDKGSIPDRFSAQQFSDYHSELNMSSLELGDSALYFCASSPFGGSSYNEQFFGPGTRLTVL.

The rearrangement uses TRBV5-1 and TRBJ1-1, with D maybe TRBD1 (5 bases). Trimming stripped 4 bases from V and 1 base from J, with 20 bases between. In germline, CDR1 is SGHRS, CDR2 YFSETQ. This CDR3 spans 17 amino acids. CDR3 sequence (DNA): TGCGCCAGCAGCCCGGGGGATCGACCCCTAAAGAACACTGAAGCTTTCTTT. Protein product: CASSPGDRPLKNTEAFF.

The V gene is TRBV7-9, the J gene TRBJ2-3, with D unclear. The CDR3 length is 13 residues. Per germline, CDR1 SEHNR and CDR2 FQNEAQ (reference sequence). V lost 2 bases, J lost 3 bases, and 6 bases lay in between. CDR3 in amino acids: CASSLHQTDTQYF. CDR3 DNA sequence: TGTGCCAGCAGCTTACACCAAACAGATACGCAGTATTTT. The entire variable domain, with the rest obtained from reference TRBV7-9 and TRBJ2-3, is as follows: DTGVSQNPRHKITKRGQNVTFRCDPISEHNRLYWYRQTLGQGPEFLTYFQNEAQLEKSRLLSDRFSAERPKGSFSTLEIQRTEQGDSAMYLCASSLHQTDTQYFGPGTRLTVL.

The chain recombines TRBV5-4 with TRBJ2-1; no reliable D call. CDR1 SGHNT and CDR2 YYREEE come from the germline V gene (reference sequence). The CDR3 sequence is 15 residues long. V dropped 4 bases and J dropped 2 bases, with 13 bases sitting between them. The CDR3 bases are TGTGCCAGCAGCGAGGACCTTGGAGCCTACAATGAGCAGTTCTTC. Translated, it gives CASSEDLGAYNEQFF.

The chain links TRBV7-9 to TRBJ2-3, with D possibly TRBD1 on 6 matching bases. This CDR3 region has 15 residues. Trimming pared 5 bases from V and 1 base from J, leaving 13 bases between. The germline V gene has CDR1 SEHNR and CDR2 FQNEAQ (reference sequence). Written as DNA, the CDR3 is TGTGCCAGCAGCCCGGCGGCAGGGGGCACAGATACGCAGTATTTT. It specifies CASSPAAGGTDTQYF.

V gene TRBV7-8 combines with J gene TRBJ2-1; 7 bases map to TRBD1. CDR1 and CDR2 (germline): SGHVS, FQNEAQ. After removal of 0 bases from V and 8 bases from J, the junction contained 7 bases not matched to a gene. This CDR3 contains 15 residues. Written as DNA, the CDR3 is TGTGCCAGCAGCTTAGCCCGACAGGGTTTGGATGAGCAGTTCTTC. Translated, it gives CASSLARQGLDEQFF.

The gene calls are TRBV5-4 and TRBJ2-2; 11 bases align to TRBD1. Germline lookup yields CDR1 SGHNT and CDR2 YYREEE (reference sequence). V lost 4 bases and J lost 1; bases outside the gene matches: 6. This CDR3 has 17 residues. The CDR3 DNA reads TGTGCCAGCAGCCCAGGGACAGGGGGTAAGAACACCGGGGAGCTGTTTTTT. It translates to CASSPGTGGKNTGELFF.

The V call is TRBV4-3, the J call TRBJ2-1; TRBD2 matches 7 bases. Trimming took 1 base from V and 4 from J; bases not matched to a gene: 13. Germline lookup yields CDR1 LGHNA and CDR2 YSLEER. CDR3 length: 18 amino acids. CDR3 nucleotides: TGCGCCAGCAGCCAAGGGAAGGTTCGGGAGGCCGGATACAATGAGCAGTTCTTC. Encoded protein: CASSQGKVREAGYNEQFF.

The chain combines TRBV4-2 with TRBJ2-7, with a possible D match to TRBD2 (5 bases). This CDR3 is built from 15 residues. V dropped 1 base and J dropped 3 bases, with 13 bases sitting between them. CDR1 LGHNA and CDR2 YNFKEQ come from the germline V gene. CDR3 nucleotides: TGTGCCAGCAGCCAAGCAACTAGTAAGGGCTACGAGCAGTACTTC. This gives the protein CASSQATSKGYEQYF.

On this clone: This specimen includes other DNA sequences encoding the same CDR3. V usage is TRBV6-5 and J usage is TRBJ2-7; D is perhaps TRBD1 (6 bases). CDR3 length: 15 residues. Trimming removed 0 bases from V and 0 bases from J, with 9 bases in between. CDR1 MNHEY and CDR2 SVGAGI come from the germline V gene. The CDR3 reads CASSYSGQSSYEQYF. The CDR3 DNA reads TGTGCCAGCAGTTACTCGGGACAAAGCTCCTACGAGCAGTACTTC.

J is TRBJ2-7 and V is TRBV21-1; the table's D call, TRBD2, was not checked against the DNA. TRBV21-1 is described as a pseudogene. The CDR3 contains 15 residues. CDR3 amino acids: CASSREEESPYEQYF. The CDR3 coding sequence is TGTGCCAGCAGCAGGGAGGAGGAGTCCCCCTACGAGCAGTACTTC.

The chain combines TRBV18 with TRBJ2-7; no reliable D call. V was clipped by 3 bases and J by 3 bases, with 15 bases between them. Germline lookup yields CDR1 KGHSH and CDR2 LQKENI. The CDR3 totals 15 residues. CDR3 sequence (DNA): TGTGCCAGCTCACCCCCGGGTAGTCCCTTCTACGAGCAGTACTTC. Protein product: CASSPPGSPFYEQYF.

The chain recombines TRBV14 with TRBJ1-2, with unresolved D. The CDR3 loop spans 17 amino acids. Trimming took off 0 bases at V and 4 bases at J, with 18 bases between the two ends. Germline lookup yields CDR1 SGHDN and CDR2 FVKESK. CDR3 residues: CASSQEVVGSPSYGYTF. The CDR3 DNA reads as TGTGCCAGCAGCCAAGAGGTGGTAGGATCTCCCTCCTATGGCTACACCTTC. The complete variable domain, with remaining parts taken from reference TRBV14 and TRBJ1-2, reads EAGVTQFPSHSVIEKGQTVTLRCDPISGHDNLYWYRRVMGKEIKFLLHFVKESKQDESGMPNNRFLAERTGGTYSTLKVQPAELEDSGVYFCASSQEVVGSPSYGYTFGSGTRLTVV.

The count of this clone is one. This chain links TRBV30 with TRBJ2-5; 7 bases line up with TRBD2. The CDR3 totals 16 residues. J lost 5 bases, V lost 5 bases, and 17 bases had no gene match. Germline loops: CDR1 GTSNPN, CDR2 SVGIG (reference sequence). CDR3 loop: CAWETWGRGRLETQYF. Here the CDR3 DNA reads TGTGCCTGGGAAACCTGGGGGAGGGGACGCTTGGAGACCCAGTACTTC.

CDR3 sequence reads: CASSLLVLDQPQHF. CDR3 nucleotides: TGTGCCAGTAGTCTTTTGGTGCTGGATCAGCCCCAGCATTTT. The chain couples TRBV19 to TRBJ1-5; unclear D gene. The CDR3 extends over 14 amino acids. Germline loops: CDR1 LNHDA, CDR2 SQIVND (reference sequence). V lost 5 bases and J lost 5, with 13 bases in between.